This TCR beta chain emerged from a study of T cell clonality in common variable immunodeficiency. This clone was counted many times. Using immunoSEQ multiplex PCR, the repertoire was profiled, and TCRdb retains in-frame clones only, with some absent. The data show about 40,000 clones, with none appearing a single time. This TCR was sampled from a person aged 18 to 75 in good health. Sequencing was done on a sample of peripheral blood mononuclear cells.

Partial CDR3 DNA: TGTGCCAGCAGTGAACCGGGACTAGCTCGGGAG. This codes for CASSEPGLARE. The whole CDR3 protein is CASSEPGLARELFF. The genes are TRBV2 and TRBJ2-2; 9 nucleotides align to TRBD2. The read ends 3 residues before the CDR3 terminus; that terminus is restored from the germline J gene. The V and J ends lost 2 bases and 9 bases, in that order; junction bases with no gene match: 4. CDR1 SNHLY and CDR2 FYNNEI come from the germline V gene. CDR3 length: 14 amino acids.